This T cell receptor (beta chain) is from a study of shared clonotypes between healthy human individuals. Repertoires were generated with immunoSEQ multiplex PCR, while TCRdb's copy carries only in-frame clones and drops some. The sample has over a million clones, around 97% seen once. Between the trimmed V and J ends, which lost 7 bases and 11 bases, there was a span of 23 bases. Germline V gene data show CDR1 as SNHLY and CDR2 as FYNNEI. There are 14 residues in the CDR3. The sequencing sample was made of naive CD4+ T cells sorted from blood. Subset: CD45RA+ positively selected. The chain joins TRBV2 to TRBJ1-1; D perhaps matches TRBD1 (5 bases). The clonotype comes from a young man in good health. CDR3 in amino acids: CASTVHKNRDDAFF. CDR3 in DNA: TGTGCCAGCACCGTACACAAAAATCGGGACGATGCTTTCTTT.